The present entry profiles one TCR beta chain with its context. This sample is drawn from a study of blood T cell repertoires in COVID-19. Study background: COVID-19 samples from acute and convalescent phases originated in the United States, Italy and Spain. PBMCs, B-cell-depleted T cells, or T cells provided the cDNA or gDNA that made up the material.

V lost 5 bases, J lost 1 base, and 13 bases lay in between. Germline values: CDR1 SGHKS, CDR2 YYEKEE (reference sequence). This CDR3 spans 15 amino acids. Authors' processing steps: It was from reference gene primer amplification that nucleated cell counts were estimated. Data came from immunoSEQ multiplex PCR; TCRdb stores just in-frame clones and leaves some out. That table is the source of V, J and clone size, and D and trimming were worked out from the DNA. The sample holds around 400,000 clones, 89% seen once. The receptor was isolated from a man aged 35-49 years with acute or convalescent COVID-19. Source material: peripheral blood. This chain uses TRBV5-5 with TRBJ1-5; D is unresolved. This chain's CDR3 is CASRSEDRSNQPQHF. Here the CDR3 DNA reads TGTGCCAGCAGGTCCGAGGATAGGAGCAATCAGCCCCAGCATTTT.